Given below is one TCR beta chain in context. As yet, its antigen is unknown. This CDR3 has 14 residues. Germline V gene lookup returns CDR1 MNHEY and CDR2 SVGAGI. V shed 5 bases, J shed 5 bases, and the junction held 5 bases outside the gene matches. The data derive from a study of cytomegalovirus exposure and HLA in healthy donors. Study findings and constraints: For most TCR beta V segments, an earlier analysis put the productive rate at about 87% or about 30% of the time. Clonal expansion was found to be greater in HLA-associated TCR beta chains than in equally common others in a later analysis. With further analysis later on, most CMV-associated TCR beta chains appeared HLA-restricted.

Primers included in the PCR were 60 Vbeta and 13 Jbeta primers. The data were produced by immunoSEQ multiplex PCR, yet TCRdb's version contains in-frame clones alone and is incomplete. The table has approximately 120,000 clones, 60% to 85% seen once; the top ten hold roughly an eighth. This chain uses TRBV6-5 with TRBJ1-2, with 10 bases lining up with TRBD1. The sequenced sample consisted of PBMCs. This sequence originates from a woman in her 40s in good health and CMV-seropositive. CDR3 nucleotide sequence: TGTGCCAGCAGTCGGGGACAGGGGTTATATGGCTACACCTTC. Residues: CASSRGQGLYGYTF.